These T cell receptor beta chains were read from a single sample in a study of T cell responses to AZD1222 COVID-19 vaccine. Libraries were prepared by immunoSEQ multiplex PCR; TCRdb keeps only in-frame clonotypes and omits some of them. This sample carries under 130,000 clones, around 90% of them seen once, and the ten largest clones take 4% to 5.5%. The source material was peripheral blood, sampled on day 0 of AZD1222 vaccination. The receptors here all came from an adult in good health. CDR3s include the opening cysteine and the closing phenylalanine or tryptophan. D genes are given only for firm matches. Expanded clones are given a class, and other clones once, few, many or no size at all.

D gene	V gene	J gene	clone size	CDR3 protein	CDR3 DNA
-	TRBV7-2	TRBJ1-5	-	CASTLGGGYRNQPQHF	TGTGCCAGCACCTTAGGGGGGGGGTATCGCAATCAGCCCCAGCATTTT
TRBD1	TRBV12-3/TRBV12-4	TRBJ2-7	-	CASSFSGGYEQYF	TGTGCCAGCAGTTTTTCAGGGGGCTACGAGCAGTACTTC
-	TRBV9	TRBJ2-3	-	CASSVVDRKVTDTQYF	TGTGCCAGCAGCGTAGTAGACAGGAAGGTCACAGATACGCAGTATTTT
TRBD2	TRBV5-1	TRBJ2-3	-	CASSFRGRGTDTQYF	TGCGCCAGCAGCTTTCGGGGGAGGGGCACAGATACGCAGTATTTT
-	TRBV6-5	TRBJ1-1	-	CASSTGFGLNTEAFF	TGTGCCAGCAGCACAGGATTCGGCCTGAACACTGAAGCTTTCTTT
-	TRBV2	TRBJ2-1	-	CASSESLRNEQFF	TGTGCCAGCAGTGAGTCCTTACGAAATGAGCAGTTCTTC
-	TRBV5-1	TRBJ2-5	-	CASSVQGLQETQYF	TGCGCCAGCAGCGTCCAGGGTCTCCAAGAGACCCAGTACTTC
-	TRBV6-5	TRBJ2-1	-	CAKRTAYNEQFF	TGTGCCAAAAGGACGGCCTACAATGAGCAGTTCTTC
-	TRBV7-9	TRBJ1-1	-	CASSLLPGTLNTEAFF	TGTGCCAGCAGCTTGTTGCCCGGGACACTGAACACTGAAGCTTTCTTT
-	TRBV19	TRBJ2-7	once	CASRGQLGDYEQYF	TGTGCCAGCCGGGGGCAGCTCGGAGACTACGAGCAGTACTTC
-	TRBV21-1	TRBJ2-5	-	CASSKVWLAGIQETQYF	TGTGCCAGCAGCAAAGTATGGCTAGCGGGGATCCAAGAGACCCAGTACTTC
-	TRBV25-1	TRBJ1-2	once	CASSGMYGYTF	TGTGCCAGCAGTGGGATGTATGGCTACACCTTC
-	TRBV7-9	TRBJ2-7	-	CASSLGRSAGYEQYF	TGTGCCAGCAGCTTAGGTCGGTCTGCTGGTTACGAGCAGTACTTC
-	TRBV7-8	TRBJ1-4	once	CASSLGGLLGEKLFF	TGTGCCAGCAGCTTAGGAGGGCTGCTGGGTGAAAAACTGTTTTTT
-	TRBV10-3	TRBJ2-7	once	CAISSSPPVEQYF	TGTGCCATCAGTTCTTCCCCCCCTGTCGAGCAGTACTTC
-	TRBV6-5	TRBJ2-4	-	CASTYGGQDIQYF	TGTGCCAGCACCTACGGGGGGCAGGACATTCAGTACTTC
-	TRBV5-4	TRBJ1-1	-	CASSLSWADTEAFF	TGTGCCAGCAGCTTGAGTTGGGCGGACACTGAAGCTTTCTTT
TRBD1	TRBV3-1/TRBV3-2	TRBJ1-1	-	CASSRNRGEVFTEAFF	TGTGCCAGCAGCCGAAACAGGGGAGAGGTTTTCACTGAAGCTTTCTTT
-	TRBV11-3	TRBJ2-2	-	CASSLEGWTGTGELFF	TGTGCCAGCAGCTTAGAGGGATGGACTGGGACCGGGGAGCTGTTTTTT
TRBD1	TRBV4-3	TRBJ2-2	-	CASSQDRGTGGSGELFF	TGCGCCAGCAGCCAAGATCGGGGGACAGGGGGCTCCGGGGAGCTGTTTTTT
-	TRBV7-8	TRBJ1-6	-	CASSLEDTNFSPLHF	TGTGCCAGCAGCTTGGAAGACACCAACTTTTCACCCCTCCACTTT
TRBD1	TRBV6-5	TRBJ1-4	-	CASLSRDSGEKLFF	TGTGCCAGCCTTTCCCGGGACAGCGGCGAAAAACTGTTTTTT
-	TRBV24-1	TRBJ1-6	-	CATSRASGSPLHF	TGTGCCACCAGCCGGGCCAGTGGGTCACCCCTCCACTTT
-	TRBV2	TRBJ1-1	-	CATRGVLYVTEAFF	TGTGCCACCCGAGGGGTATTATATGTGACTGAAGCTTTCTTT
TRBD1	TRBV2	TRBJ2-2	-	CASRARQGQGGELFF	TGTGCCAGCAGGGCCCGACAGGGGCAAGGCGGGGAGCTGTTTTTT
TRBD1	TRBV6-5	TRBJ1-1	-	CASSYSRTGAEAFF	TGTGCCAGCAGTTACTCTCGAACAGGGGCAGAAGCTTTCTTT
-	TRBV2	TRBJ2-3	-	CASSGREGTDTQYF	TGTGCCAGCAGTGGGAGGGAAGGGACAGATACGCAGTATTTT
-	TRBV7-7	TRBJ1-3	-	CASSRGGPGNTIYF	TGTGCTAGCAGCCGAGGGGGGCCTGGAAACACCATATATTTT
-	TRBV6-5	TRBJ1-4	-	CASCGGAGEKLFF	TGTGCCAGCTGCGGGGGCGCAGGGGAAAAACTGTTTTTT
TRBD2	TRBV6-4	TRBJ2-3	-	CASSEASGGSTDTQYF	TGTGCCAGCAGTGAGGCTAGCGGGGGAAGCACAGATACGCAGTATTTT
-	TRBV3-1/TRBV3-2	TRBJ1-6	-	CASSQGSGVSSPLHF	TGTGCCAGCAGCCAAGGCTCCGGGGTTTCTTCACCCCTCCACTTT
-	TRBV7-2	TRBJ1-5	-	CASSLLQTDPQHF	TGTGCCAGCAGCTTACTACAGACTGATCCCCAGCATTTT
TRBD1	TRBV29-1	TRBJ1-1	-	CSVWFPGQGVGTEAFF	TGCAGCGTTTGGTTCCCGGGACAGGGGGTGGGCACTGAAGCTTTCTTT
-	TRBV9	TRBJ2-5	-	CASSVAQQGTQYF	TGTGCCAGCAGCGTAGCTCAACAGGGTACCCAGTACTTC
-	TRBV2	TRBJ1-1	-	CASSERGTRSLAEAFF	TGTGCCAGCAGTGAGAGGGGGACACGTAGTTTGGCTGAAGCTTTCTTT
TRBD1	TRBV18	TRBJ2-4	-	CASSPRTPPRTGGGTNPAKNIQYF	TGTGCCAGCTCACCACGCACTCCACCGCGGACAGGGGGGGGGACCAATCCAGCCAAAAACATTCAGTACTTC
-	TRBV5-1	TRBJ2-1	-	CASSLAPGTSYNEQFF	TGCGCCAGCAGCTTGGCCCCAGGGACCTCCTACAATGAGCAGTTCTTC
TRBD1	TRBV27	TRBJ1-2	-	CASSLEGGLYGYTF	TGTGCCAGCAGTTTGGAAGGGGGCCTCTATGGCTACACCTTC
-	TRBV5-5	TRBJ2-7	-	CASSHTAEASSYEQYF	TGTGCCAGCAGCCATACGGCGGAAGCAAGCTCCTACGAGCAGTACTTC
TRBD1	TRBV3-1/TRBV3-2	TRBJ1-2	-	CASSPLPRTGGGYTF	TGTGCCAGCAGCCCACTACCACGGACAGGGGGTGGCTACACCTTC
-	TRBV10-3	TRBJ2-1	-	CAIRDSGTHGNEQFF	TGTGCCATCAGGGATTCCGGGACCCACGGAAATGAGCAGTTCTTC
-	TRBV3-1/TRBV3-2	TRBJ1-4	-	CASSQEWDPLNEKLFF	TGTGCCAGCAGCCAAGAGTGGGACCCTTTGAATGAAAAACTGTTTTTT
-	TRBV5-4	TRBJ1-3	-	CASSSRTAGNTIYF	TGTGCCAGCAGTAGTCGGACAGCAGGAAACACCATATATTTT
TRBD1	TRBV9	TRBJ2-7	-	CASSTHKGQGIYEQYF	TGTGCCAGCAGCACCCACAAGGGACAGGGAATCTACGAGCAGTACTTC
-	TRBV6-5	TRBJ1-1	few	CASSYSRSGSTEAFF	TGTGCCAGCAGTTACTCGAGGTCGGGTAGTACTGAAGCTTTCTTT
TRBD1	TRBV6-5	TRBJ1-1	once	CASRAGGGTEAFF	TGTGCCAGCAGGGCAGGGGGGGGAACTGAAGCTTTCTTT
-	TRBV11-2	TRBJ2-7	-	CASSNNLQSEVYF	TGTGCCAGCAGCAACAATCTGCAGTCGGAAGTGTACTTC
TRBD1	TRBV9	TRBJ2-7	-	CASSEMTGPGEQYF	TGTGCCAGCAGCGAAATGACAGGGCCAGGCGAGCAGTACTTC
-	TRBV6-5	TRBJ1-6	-	CASKEEGQYNSPLHF	TGTGCCAGCAAGGAGGAGGGACAATATAATTCACCCCTCCACTTT
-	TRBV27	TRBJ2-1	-	CASSFGRIPYNEQFF	TGTGCCAGCAGTTTTGGCAGGATTCCCTACAATGAGCAGTTCTTC
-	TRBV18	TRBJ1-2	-	CASSQTRGDGYTF	TGTGCCAGCTCGCAGACACGAGGGGATGGCTACACCTTC
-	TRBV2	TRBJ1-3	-	CASRADLNSGNTIYF	TGTGCCAGCAGAGCGGACCTAAACTCTGGAAACACCATATATTTT
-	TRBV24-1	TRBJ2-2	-	CATSEPRGLTGELFF	TGTGCCACCAGTGAACCGCGGGGGCTCACCGGGGAGCTGTTTTTT